Each of the 2 T cell receptor beta chains below was sequenced from the same sample in a study of patients and donors after allogeneic stem cell transplantation. TCRdb fed the RT-PCR reads into MiXCR, producing one record per CDR3 protein. The sample gives about 400,000 distinct CDR3 sequences, 16% of which show up once; just over 7% is in the top ten. The specimen sequenced was blood, either unsorted or a sorted T cell fraction (not recorded which). Receptors originate from a human donor who was either an allogeneic HSCT recipient or a stem cell or donor lymphocyte infusion donor (not recorded which). It is not recorded whose cells these are; they may come from a transplant donor.

This clonotype was recorded a few times. The chain couples TRBV11-3 to TRBJ2-2, with D possibly matching TRBD1 (5 bases). Germline V gene data show CDR1 as SGHNT and CDR2 as YENEEA. The CDR3 extends over 15 amino acids. The ends were cut back, 3 bases at V and 5 bases at J, with 13 bases in the middle. The CDR3, as DNA: TGTGCCAGCAGCTTCGCAGGGTTTAGGACCGGGGAGCTGTTTTTT. Protein: CASSFAGFRTGELFF.

At least ten counts were recorded for this clonotype. The chain has TRBV5-1 and TRBJ2-5; 7 bases agree with TRBD1. The CDR3 consists of 15 residues. Per the germline V gene, CDR1 is SGHRS and CDR2 is YFSETQ. With V trimmed by 4 bases and J by 2 bases, 8 bases remained unmatched. The CDR3 DNA is TGCGCCAGCAGCCCCCTGGGACAGCGTCAAGAGACCCAGTACTTC. Amino acid sequence: CASSPLGQRQETQYF.